A selection of T cell receptor beta chains follows, all from one sample in a study of neurological immune-mediated disorders. TCRdb recomputed calls from the 5' RACE reads with MiXCR, one row per CDR3 protein. The sample consists of under 40,000 distinct CDR3 sequences, 4.6% of them appearing once. The material sequenced was PBMCs. The receptor source for this set is a man younger than 30 in good health. Both conserved end residues are part of each CDR3. The D gene is left open where the match is weak. Expanded clones get a size class; other rows say once, few or many, or leave the size out.

d_call j_call clone_size v_call cdr3_aa cdr3_nt
. TRBJ1-5 many TRBV24-1 CATGLRPVQPQHF TGTGCCACCGGCCTCCGCCCCGTTCAGCCCCAGCATTTT
. TRBJ2-5 . TRBV7-7 CASSLALGLGETQYF TGTGCTAGCAGCTTAGCCCTGGGACTCGGGGAGACCCAGTACTTC
TRBD1 TRBJ2-5 many TRBV7-2 CASSLPGQGWRETQYF TGTGCCAGCAGCCTCCCCGGACAGGGTTGGAGGGAGACCCAGTACTTC
TRBD2 TRBJ2-7 many TRBV11-2 CASSLDGIAGVYEQYF TGTGCCAGCAGCTTAGATGGGATAGCGGGGGTTTACGAGCAGTACTTC
TRBD1 TRBJ2-1 many TRBV5-1 CASSTGQGGYNEQFF TGCGCCAGCTCCACGGGACAGGGTGGCTACAATGAGCAGTTCTTC
TRBD2 TRBJ2-5 many TRBV5-1 CASSPRGDRQETQYF TGCGCCAGCAGCCCCCGGGGGGACCGCCAAGAGACCCAGTACTTC
. TRBJ1-2 many TRBV5-5 CASSFIEGTVYGYTF TGTGCCAGCAGCTTTATTGAGGGAACCGTTTATGGCTACACCTTC
TRBD1 TRBJ1-1 medium-sized TRBV20-1 CSAPRTGHTEAFF TGCAGTGCTCCGCGGACAGGGCACACTGAAGCTTTCTTT
. TRBJ2-7 many TRBV20-1 CSASSGVRSSYEQYF TGCAGTGCTAGCTCCGGCGTTCGATCGTCGTACGAGCAGTACTTC
. TRBJ2-7 many TRBV24-1 CATGDPSGEQYF TGTGCCACCGGTGACCCCTCTGGAGAGCAGTACTTC
. TRBJ2-5 many TRBV5-5 CASSSDDTFQETQYF TGTGCCAGCAGCTCCGATGACACCTTCCAAGAGACCCAGTACTTC
. TRBJ1-4 many TRBV7-2 CASSLTGTNEKLFF TGTGCCAGCAGTCTTACCGGGACAAATGAAAAACTGTTTTTT
. TRBJ2-1 many TRBV5-1 CASSWGGQSPPIEQFF TGCGCCAGCAGCTGGGGGGGACAGTCACCCCCCATTGAGCAGTTCTTC
. TRBJ1-1 many TRBV5-6 CASSRKSMGNTEAFF TGTGCCAGCAGCCGGAAATCAATGGGGAACACTGAAGCTTTCTTT
. TRBJ1-2 many TRBV5-5 CASSLTVDNYGYTF TGTGCCAGCAGCTTGACGGTGGATAACTATGGCTACACCTTC
. TRBJ2-1 many TRBV14 CASSQIHGREQFF TGTGCCAGCAGTCAAATACACGGCCGTGAGCAGTTCTTC
. TRBJ2-2 many TRBV7-3 CASSLDSTGELFF TGTGCCAGCAGCCTGGACAGCACCGGGGAGCTGTTTTTT
TRBD1 TRBJ2-7 many TRBV4-3 CASSQELGQAYEQYF TGCGCCAGCAGCCAAGAGTTGGGACAGGCATACGAGCAGTACTTC
. TRBJ2-7 many TRBV4-3 CASSQVHPTNEQYF TGCGCCAGCAGCCAAGTCCACCCAACCAACGAGCAGTACTTC
. TRBJ1-6 . TRBV6-6 CASRRDINNSPLHF TGTGCCAGCAGACGGGACATTAATAATTCACCCCTCCACTTT
. TRBJ2-1 many TRBV11-2 CASGSVTGGASRGEQFF TGTGCCAGCGGTTCCGTAACGGGTGGGGCCAGCCGGGGTGAGCAGTTCTTC
. TRBJ1-2 many TRBV4-2 CASSQDLSGTLGYGYTF TGTGCCAGCAGCCAAGACTTGTCGGGGACCCTAGGGTATGGCTACACCTTC
. TRBJ2-3 many TRBV11-2 CASTPISSTDTQYF TGTGCCAGCACGCCCATTAGCAGCACAGATACGCAGTATTTT
. TRBJ2-7 many TRBV5-4 CASSSSGEQYF TGTGCCAGCAGCTCCTCAGGAGAGCAGTACTTC
. TRBJ2-7 many TRBV5-6 CASSLGVYEQYF TGTGCCAGCAGCTTGGGGGTGTACGAGCAGTACTTC
TRBD1 TRBJ2-1 many TRBV15 CATSREDRAKQFF TGTGCCACCAGCAGAGAGGACAGGGCGAAACAGTTCTTC
TRBD2 TRBJ2-1 many TRBV4-3 CASSQVSAGGLNEQFF TGCGCCAGCAGCCAAGTCTCCGCGGGGGGGCTTAATGAGCAGTTCTTC